The TCR beta chain described here comes from a study of identical twins. Study conclusions and caveats: Excess low generation probability was seen in twin-shared out-of-frame alpha sequences.

TCRdb re-analysed the 5' RACE reads in MiXCR, keeping a single row per CDR3 protein. The top ten hold approximately 0.48% of the sample, which has about 530,000 distinct CDR3 sequences, approximately 20% seen once. V lost 4 bases to trimming and J lost 4 bases, with 10 bases between them. This CDR3 spans 13 amino acids. With regard to this clonotype: The target antigen is unknown.

These data were likewise used in another study, on yellow fever vaccine responses in identical twins.

This clonotype was obtained from a woman under 30 in good health. Sample: CD4+ T cells sorted from blood. This chain connects TRBV12-3 or TRBV12-4 to TRBJ2-5; D may be TRBD1 or TRBD2 (5 bases each). CDR3 nucleotide sequence: TGTGCCAGCAGTTCAGGGACGATAGAGACCCAGTACTTC. Its translation is CASSSGTIETQYF.